The 27 T cell receptor beta chains presented below share a single source sample, sequenced in a study of cytomegalovirus exposure and HLA in healthy donors. The PCR ran on 60 Vbeta and 13 Jbeta primers. TCRdb keeps only in-frame clones here, not all; method: immunoSEQ multiplex PCR. In the table there are 150,000 to 200,000 clones, 75% to 90% of which are singletons. Sequencing used PBMCs. The receptors shown here come from a man between 18 and 29 years old in good health and CMV-seropositive.

The chain carries TRBV10-1 and TRBJ2-3; 10 nucleotides align to TRBD2. V was clipped by 9 bases and J by 2 bases; unmatched bases: 8. CDR3 size: 15 residues. Per the germline V gene, CDR1 is WNHNN and CDR2 is SYGVQD (reference sequence). CDR3 region: CASSGGPSYTDTQYF. The CDR3 DNA reads as TGCGCCAGTAGCGGGGGGCCCTCCTACACAGATACGCAGTATTTT.

V usage is TRBV6-1 and J usage is TRBJ2-2; 8 bases fit TRBD2. CDR3 length: 13 amino acids. Per germline, CDR1 MNHNS and CDR2 SASEGT. Trimming cost V 7 bases and J 6 bases; bases outside gene matches: 4. The CDR3 loop reads CASKNSGAGELFF. Here the CDR3 DNA reads TGTGCCAGCAAGAATAGCGGGGCCGGGGAGCTGTTTTTT.

The chain couples TRBV2 to TRBJ2-1, with 7 bases identical to TRBD1. The V gene's germline CDR1 is SNHLY and CDR2 FYNNEI. Losses at the gene ends were 10 bases for V and 3 bases for J; bases not matched to a gene: 3. CDR3 length equals 12 residues. The chain's CDR3 is CATGQDYNEQFF. As DNA, the CDR3 is TGTGCCACTGGACAGGACTACAATGAGCAGTTCTTC.

J is TRBJ1-3 and V is TRBV9, with unresolved D. The germline CDR1 and CDR2 sequences are SGDLS and YYNGEE. CDR3 length: 14 residues. With 4 bases removed from V and 7 bases from J, the gap between germline ends came to 15 bases. Here the CDR3 reads CASSQAMNGNTIYF. Written as DNA, the CDR3 is TGTGCCAGCAGCCAAGCGATGAACGGGAACACCATATATTTT.

The V gene is TRBV5-6, the J gene TRBJ1-6; TRBD1 might be the D (5 bases). CDR1 is SGHDT and CDR2 is YYEEEE in the germline V gene. The CDR3 has 16 residues. V was trimmed by 6 bases and J by 0 bases, leaving 13 bases between them. This chain's CDR3 is CASNTGLHSYNSPLHF. DNA for the CDR3: TGTGCCAGCAACACGGGACTCCACTCCTATAATTCACCCCTCCACTTT.

V and J are TRBV5-4 and TRBJ2-1; weak D call: TRBD1 (6 bases). From germline, CDR1 is SGHNT and CDR2 YYREEE (reference sequence). The CDR3 spans 16 residues. V was shortened by 2 bases and J by 7 bases, with 19 bases between the two germline ends. In nucleotides, the CDR3 is TGTGCCAGCAGCTTCGGGTTGGGGCAGGGGTATAATGAGCAGTTCTTC. Its translation: CASSFGLGQGYNEQFF.

The chain uses TRBV10-1 and TRBJ2-2; 12 bases line up with TRBD1. Trimming cost V 6 bases and J 7 bases; bases outside gene matches: 6. Germline V gives CDR1 WNHNN, CDR2 SYGVQD (reference sequence). The CDR3 is made up of 15 amino acids. CDR3 residues: CASRWDRGQGGELFF. CDR3 nucleotide sequence: TGCGCCAGCAGGTGGGACAGGGGGCAGGGCGGGGAGCTGTTTTTT.

The gene calls are TRBV9 and TRBJ1-2; TRBD1 matches 8 bases. The V gene end was trimmed by 0 bases and the J gene end by 2 bases; junction bases not matched to a gene: 3. The length of the CDR3 is 15 residues. Germline values: CDR1 SGDLS, CDR2 YYNGEE. The CDR3 DNA sequence: TGTGCCAGCAGCGTAGGACAGGGGTTAAACTATGGCTACACCTTC. Translating it yields CASSVGQGLNYGYTF.

This chain connects TRBV18 to TRBJ2-5, with a possible D match to TRBD1 (6 bases). Germline V CDR1 and CDR2: KGHSH, LQKENI. There are 15 residues in the CDR3. Trimming took 0 bases from V and 7 from J, leaving 15 bases between them. The CDR3 DNA reads as TGTGCCAGCTCACCACCGGGTGCTCAGGGGCCGACCCAGTACTTC. Amino acid sequence: CASSPPGAQGPTQYF.

J is TRBJ2-7 and V is TRBV7-9, with a possible D match to TRBD1 (5 bases). CDR3 size: 13 residues. Germline lookup yields CDR1 SEHNR and CDR2 FQNEAQ (reference sequence). V was pared by 2 bases and J by 7 bases, with 12 bases between. CDR3 nucleotide sequence: TGTGCCAGCAGCTTACTCGGACAACGGGAGCAGTACTTC. It yields the protein CASSLLGQREQYF.

In its sample, this clone was seen once. The rearrangement links TRBV28 to TRBJ1-2; 8 bases map to TRBD1. Germline values: CDR1 MDHEN, CDR2 SYDVKM. CDR3 size: 13 residues. V gave up 4 bases and J gave up 4 bases; unmatched junction bases: 2. The CDR3 is CASSSQGGYGYTF. As DNA, the CDR3 is TGTGCCAGCAGTTCACAGGGGGGCTATGGCTACACCTTC.

This chain links TRBV2 with TRBJ1-3; no definite D call. CDR3 length: 13 residues. Germline V CDR1 and CDR2: SNHLY, FYNNEI. The ends were cut back, 10 bases at V and 2 bases at J, with 12 bases in the middle. In DNA, the CDR3 is TGTGCCACCAGGTGGACTGCTGGAAACACCATATATTTT. The encoded protein is CATRWTAGNTIYF.

The chain couples TRBV2 to TRBJ2-7; TRBD1 matches 7 bases. The CDR3 contains 15 residues. With V trimmed by 7 bases and J by 4 bases, 13 bases remained unmatched. Per germline, CDR1 SNHLY and CDR2 FYNNEI. The CDR3 protein is CASTAARDRRYEQYF. CDR3 DNA sequence: TGTGCCAGCACCGCGGCCCGGGACAGACGATACGAGCAGTACTTC.

This chain links TRBV6-5 with TRBJ2-2; D not resolved. The V gene's germline CDR1 is MNHEY and CDR2 SVGAGI. The CDR3 consists of 13 residues. The V and J ends lost 0 bases and 7 bases respectively, with 6 bases between them. The CDR3, as DNA: TGTGCCAGCAGTTACTCGCCCGGCGGGGAGCTGTTTTTT. It is translated as CASSYSPGGELFF.

The rearrangement joins TRBV7-9 to TRBJ2-1; 8 bases line up with TRBD1. The CDR3 runs 15 residues. Germline trimming cut 5 bases from V and 4 bases from J; bases unmatched to any gene: 7. CDR1 is SEHNR, CDR2 FQNEAQ, per germline (reference sequence). CDR3 region: CASSRDRGRYNEQFF. The CDR3 bases are TGTGCCAGCAGCCGTGACAGGGGAAGGTACAATGAGCAGTTCTTC.

V gene TRBV18 combines with J gene TRBJ1-5; weak D call: TRBD1 (5 bases). V lost 5 bases, J lost 1 base, and 12 bases lay in between. Germline CDR1 reads KGHSH; CDR2 reads LQKENI. CDR3 size: 15 residues. The CDR3 nucleotides are TGTGCCAGCTCAAATGAACAGGCGAGCAATCAGCCCCAGCATTTT. Translation gives CASSNEQASNQPQHF.

This clone was seen more than once but under ten times. The V gene is TRBV18, the J gene TRBJ2-3; D gene uncertain. Germline V CDR1 and CDR2: KGHSH, LQKENI. This CDR3 has 14 amino acids. The V end lost 10 bases, the J end lost 0 bases, and 14 bases lay between the germline ends. The CDR3 DNA is TGTGCCACCAACAGAGACCCTAGCACAGATACGCAGTATTTT. It yields the protein CATNRDPSTDTQYF.

The chain has TRBV5-1 and TRBJ1-1; D is possibly TRBD1 (5 bases). The CDR3 totals 15 residues. V was shortened by 5 bases and J by 4 bases, with 18 bases between the two germline ends. Per germline, CDR1 SGHRS and CDR2 YFSETQ. CDR3 in amino acids: CASREGSWDRTEAFF. CDR3 DNA sequence: TGCGCCAGCAGGGAGGGCAGCTGGGACCGCACTGAAGCTTTCTTT. Full variable domain (remainder filled in from reference TRBV5-1 and TRBJ1-1): KAGVTQTPRYLIKTRGQQVTLSCSPISGHRSVSWYQQTPGQGLQFLFEYFSETQRNKGNFPGRFSGRQFSNSRSEMNVSTLELGDSALYLCASREGSWDRTEAFFGQGTRLTVV.

The rearrangement joins TRBV30 to TRBJ2-5, with a tentative D call TRBD2 (5 bases). The CDR3 has 14 residues. Trimming pared 3 bases from V and 1 base from J, leaving 12 bases between. Germline CDR1 reads GTSNPN; CDR2 reads SVGIG (reference sequence). The DNA of the CDR3 is TGTGCCTGGAGCCTTAGTGAGGGCCAAGAGACCCAGTACTTC. This gives the protein CAWSLSEGQETQYF. Combining the CDR3 with reference TRBV30 and TRBJ2-5 gives the whole variable domain SQTIHQWPATLVQPVGSPLSLECTVEGTSNPNLYWYRQAAGRGLQLLFYSVGIGQISSEVPQNLSASRPQDRQFILSSKKLLLSDSGFYLCAWSLSEGQETQYFGPGTRLLVL.

In this sample, this clone turned up once. The chain has TRBV2 and TRBJ2-7; 8 bases match TRBD2. This CDR3 is built from 14 residues. Germline V gene lookup returns CDR1 SNHLY and CDR2 FYNNEI. V was clipped by 8 bases and J by 7 bases; unmatched bases: 13. The CDR3 bases are TGTGCCAGCTCCCAAAATGGTAGCGGGGATGAGCAGTACTTC. Translating it yields CASSQNGSGDEQYF.

The chain has TRBV19 and TRBJ2-7, with D perhaps matching TRBD2 (5 bases). The CDR3 extends over 15 amino acids. Germline V lookup: CDR1 LNHDA, CDR2 SQIVND (reference sequence). V lost 0 bases to trimming and J lost 3 bases, with 12 bases between them. The CDR3 region is CASSIDPADVYEQYF. CDR3 nucleotide sequence: TGTGCCAGTAGTATAGACCCAGCGGACGTCTACGAGCAGTACTTC. Full variable domain (remainder filled in from reference TRBV19 and TRBJ2-7): DGGITQSPKYLFRKEGQNVTLSCEQNLNHDAMYWYRQDPGQGLRLIYYSQIVNDFQKGDIAEGYSVSREKKESFPLTVTSAQKNPTAFYLCASSIDPADVYEQYFGPGTRLTVT.

This clone was found a few times. The gene calls are TRBV10-2 and TRBJ1-2; D gene uncertain. The CDR3 is made up of 12 amino acids. The germline V and J ends were trimmed by 7 bases and 3 bases, with 9 bases remaining between them. In germline, CDR1 is WSHSY, CDR2 SAAADI. Written as DNA, the CDR3 is TGCGCCAGCATGAGGGATGACTATGGCTACACCTTC. Translated, it gives CASMRDDYGYTF.

The chain recombines TRBV27 with TRBJ2-2; 11 nucleotides match TRBD1. Germline CDR1 and CDR2: MNHEY and SMNVEV (reference sequence). V shed 2 bases and J 0 bases; nucleotides not matched to a gene: 2. CDR3 length: 17 amino acids. CDR3: CASSLPGQGANTGELFF. The CDR3 DNA sequence: TGTGCCAGCAGTTTACCGGGACAGGGGGCGAACACCGGGGAGCTGTTTTTT.

The CDR3 DNA follows: TGTGCCAGCAGCTTAGAAGATTTTTTAGCGGTGGACTACGAGCAGTACTTC. This gives the protein CASSLEDFLAVDYEQYF. The chain recombines TRBV7-9 with TRBJ2-7, with D perhaps matching TRBD2 (6 bases). The CDR3 totals 17 residues. V was shortened by 1 base and J by 3 bases, with 19 bases between the two germline ends. In germline, CDR1 is SEHNR, CDR2 FQNEAQ (reference sequence).

The gene calls are TRBV19 and TRBJ2-1; 8 nucleotides agree with TRBD2. Germline V gene lookup returns CDR1 LNHDA and CDR2 SQIVND (reference sequence). The V and J ends lost 4 bases and 0 bases, in that order; junction bases with no gene match: 5. The CDR3 has 16 amino acids. CDR3: CASSTERGSSYNEQFF. The CDR3, as DNA: TGTGCCAGTAGTACGGAGCGGGGGAGCTCCTACAATGAGCAGTTCTTC.

The chain is built from TRBV5-4 and TRBJ2-7; possibly TRBD2 for D (5 bases). From germline, CDR1 is SGHNT and CDR2 YYREEE (reference sequence). CDR3 length equals 15 residues. V lost 5 bases to trimming and J lost 2 bases, with 17 bases between them. The CDR3 loop reads CASREARGLTYEQYF. The CDR3 region has the DNA TGTGCCAGCAGAGAGGCCAGAGGGCTCACCTACGAGCAGTACTTC. The full variable domain, its missing parts supplied by reference TRBV5-4 and TRBJ2-7, is ETGVTQSPTHLIKTRGQQVTLRCSSQSGHNTVSWYQQALGQGPQFIFQYYREEENGRGNFPPRFSGLQFPNYSSELNVNALELDDSALYLCASREARGLTYEQYFGPGTRLTVT.

J is TRBJ2-5 and V is TRBV19; 7 bases agree with TRBD1. Matching the DNA end better, TRBJ2-7 makes the J call doubtful. CDR1 and CDR2 from the germline V gene are LNHDA and SQIVND (reference sequence). The CDR3 spans 12 residues. CDR3 region: CASRRDSYEQYF. The CDR3 nucleotides are TGTGCCAGCCGCCGGGACAGCTACGAGCAGTACTTC.